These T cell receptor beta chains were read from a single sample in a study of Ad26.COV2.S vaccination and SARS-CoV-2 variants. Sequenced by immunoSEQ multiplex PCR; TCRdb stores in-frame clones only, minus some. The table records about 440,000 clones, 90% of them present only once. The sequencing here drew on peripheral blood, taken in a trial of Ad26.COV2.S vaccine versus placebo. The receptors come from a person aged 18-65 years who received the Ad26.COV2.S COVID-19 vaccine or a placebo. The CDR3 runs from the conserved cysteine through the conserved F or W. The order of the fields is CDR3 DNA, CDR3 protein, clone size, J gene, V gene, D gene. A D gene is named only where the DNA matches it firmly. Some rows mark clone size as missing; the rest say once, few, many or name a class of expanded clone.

cdr3_nt: TGTGCCAGCAGGGAGACTAGCGGGAGAGCCGGGGAGCTGTTTTTT
cdr3_aa: CASRETSGRAGELFF
clone_size: .
j_call: TRBJ2-2
v_call: TRBV6-4
d_call: TRBD2

cdr3_nt: TGCGCCAGCAGCTTCCGGGACTTGAACTACAATGAGCAGTTCTTC
cdr3_aa: CASSFRDLNYNEQFF
clone_size: .
j_call: TRBJ2-1
v_call: TRBV5-1
d_call: .

cdr3_nt: TGTGCCAGCTCACCACAAGGTAGCGGGAGCCCCGGGGAGCTGTTTTTT
cdr3_aa: CASSPQGSGSPGELFF
clone_size: .
j_call: TRBJ2-2
v_call: TRBV18
d_call: TRBD2

cdr3_nt: TGTGCCAGCAGCGACCAAACAGGACTAGCGGCCTACAATGAGCAGTTCTTC
cdr3_aa: CASSDQTGLAAYNEQFF
clone_size: .
j_call: TRBJ2-1
v_call: TRBV9
d_call: TRBD2

cdr3_nt: TGTGCCAGCTCTGTGGCGGGTGGAGAGACCCAGTACTTC
cdr3_aa: CASSVAGGETQYF
clone_size: .
j_call: TRBJ2-5
v_call: TRBV19
d_call: .

cdr3_nt: TGCGCCAGCAGCTTGTTAGCGGGTCTCGACGAGCAGTACTTC
cdr3_aa: CASSLLAGLDEQYF
clone_size: .
j_call: TRBJ2-7
v_call: TRBV5-1
d_call: TRBD2

cdr3_nt: TGTGCCAGCAGAACACGGAGGGACAATGAGCAGTTCTTC
cdr3_aa: CASRTRRDNEQFF
clone_size: .
j_call: TRBJ2-1
v_call: TRBV5-4
d_call: .

cdr3_nt: TGCGCCAGCAGCAAAAGGGCCGGGGTCTACGAGCAGTACTTC
cdr3_aa: CASSKRAGVYEQYF
clone_size: few
j_call: TRBJ2-7
v_call: TRBV5-1
d_call: .

cdr3_nt: TGTGCCAGCAGCCTCCTAGCGGGAGGAACGGAGACCCAGTACTTC
cdr3_aa: CASSLLAGGTETQYF
clone_size: .
j_call: TRBJ2-5
v_call: TRBV9
d_call: TRBD2

cdr3_nt: TGTGCCAGCAGTTCACGAGGATTCACAGATACGCAGTATTTT
cdr3_aa: CASSSRGFTDTQYF
clone_size: .
j_call: TRBJ2-3
v_call: TRBV27
d_call: .

cdr3_nt: TGTGCCAGCAGGCTAGCGGGAGTCGTCGGGGAGCTGTTTTTT
cdr3_aa: CASRLAGVVGELFF
clone_size: .
j_call: TRBJ2-2
v_call: TRBV27
d_call: TRBD2

cdr3_nt: TGCAGCGTGGCCCTAAAGGTTGGTTTTTCCGGCTACACCTTC
cdr3_aa: CSVALKVGFSGYTF
clone_size: .
j_call: TRBJ1-2
v_call: TRBV29-1
d_call: .

cdr3_nt: TGTGCCAGCTCCCCCAGCGAGTCTAGCACAGATACGCAGTATTTT
cdr3_aa: CASSPSESSTDTQYF
clone_size: .
j_call: TRBJ2-3
v_call: TRBV7-9
d_call: .

cdr3_nt: TGTGCCAGCAGCTTAGGTATCACGGGAGTAGAAGAGACCCAGTACTTC
cdr3_aa: CASSLGITGVEETQYF
clone_size: .
j_call: TRBJ2-5
v_call: TRBV7-2
d_call: .

cdr3_nt: TGTGCCAGTAGTCAAGGGGGAGGGATGAACACCGGGGAGCTGTTTTTT
cdr3_aa: CASSQGGGMNTGELFF
clone_size: .
j_call: TRBJ2-2
v_call: TRBV19
d_call: .

cdr3_nt: TGTGCCAGCAGCCAAGGTGTGGAAGGGGGCGATTGGAACACTGAAGCTTTCTTT
cdr3_aa: CASSQGVEGGDWNTEAFF
clone_size: .
j_call: TRBJ1-1
v_call: TRBV14
d_call: TRBD1

cdr3_nt: TGCGCCAGCAGCGGGTCTAGCGGGAGTCGTGTTGGGGCCAACGTCCTGACTTTC
cdr3_aa: CASSGSSGSRVGANVLTF
clone_size: .
j_call: TRBJ2-6
v_call: TRBV4-1
d_call: TRBD2

cdr3_nt: TGTGCCAGTAGTTCCCGTCGAGGGGAGGAGACCCAGTACTTC
cdr3_aa: CASSSRRGEETQYF
clone_size: .
j_call: TRBJ2-5
v_call: TRBV19
d_call: .

cdr3_nt: TGCAGCGTCGCCAACGGAACTAGCGGGGTTTACAATGAGCAGTTCTTC
cdr3_aa: CSVANGTSGVYNEQFF
clone_size: .
j_call: TRBJ2-1
v_call: TRBV29-1
d_call: TRBD2

cdr3_nt: TGTGCCAGCAGCCCAACGGGTGGGATGGGGACTGAAGCTTTCTTT
cdr3_aa: CASSPTGGMGTEAFF
clone_size: .
j_call: TRBJ1-1
v_call: TRBV7-9
d_call: .

cdr3_nt: TGTGCCAGCAGTCACTCCTCGGACTGGTCTTTGACCCAGTACTTC
cdr3_aa: CASSHSSDWSLTQYF
clone_size: .
j_call: TRBJ2-5
v_call: TRBV7-9
d_call: .

cdr3_nt: TGTGCCACCAGCAGAGATCTCGCCGACGATGAGCAGTTCTTC
cdr3_aa: CATSRDLADDEQFF
clone_size: .
j_call: TRBJ2-1
v_call: TRBV15
d_call: .

cdr3_nt: TGTGCCAGCAGCTTAGCAGGCAGGAACACTGAAGCTTTCTTT
cdr3_aa: CASSLAGRNTEAFF
clone_size: .
j_call: TRBJ1-1
v_call: TRBV7-9
d_call: .

cdr3_nt: TGTGCAGGAGACCGGGACAGGGGCTACGAGCAGTACTTC
cdr3_aa: CAGDRDRGYEQYF
clone_size: once
j_call: TRBJ2-7
v_call: TRBV6-8
d_call: TRBD1

cdr3_nt: TGCGCCAGCAGCTTGGACCCGGGTATCAATCAGCCCCAGCATTTT
cdr3_aa: CASSLDPGINQPQHF
clone_size: .
j_call: TRBJ1-5
v_call: TRBV5-1
d_call: .

cdr3_nt: TGTGCCAGCAGCTTACCCCGCGGGACTAGCGGGAGACATCCTGAGCAGTTCTTC
cdr3_aa: CASSLPRGTSGRHPEQFF
clone_size: .
j_call: TRBJ2-1
v_call: TRBV13
d_call: TRBD2

cdr3_nt: TGTGCCAGCAGTGAAGCCGGGGCGGGCCTTGGATCCACTGAAGCTTTCTTT
cdr3_aa: CASSEAGAGLGSTEAFF
clone_size: .
j_call: TRBJ1-1
v_call: TRBV6-1
d_call: .

cdr3_nt: TGTGCCAGCAGCCACCTAAGAGGACCCCCACCTCCAACCGGGGAGCTGTTTTTT
cdr3_aa: CASSHLRGPPPPTGELFF
clone_size: .
j_call: TRBJ2-2
v_call: TRBV3-1/TRBV3-2
d_call: .

cdr3_nt: TGTGCCAGCAGTTCGGACCCCGGGGGGCCCCAGTACTTC
cdr3_aa: CASSSDPGGPQYF
clone_size: .
j_call: TRBJ2-5
v_call: TRBV28
d_call: .

cdr3_nt: TGTGCCATCAGGGAAAGCCTCTCCTACGAGCAGTACTTC
cdr3_aa: CAIRESLSYEQYF
clone_size: .
j_call: TRBJ2-7
v_call: TRBV10-3
d_call: .

cdr3_nt: TGTGCCAGCAGTTCCACTACTAGCACAGATACGCAGTATTTT
cdr3_aa: CASSSTTSTDTQYF
clone_size: once
j_call: TRBJ2-3
v_call: TRBV27
d_call: .

cdr3_nt: TGTGCCAGCAGCCCGGGACTAGCGGGGTCCTCCTACGAGCAGTACTTC
cdr3_aa: CASSPGLAGSSYEQYF
clone_size: .
j_call: TRBJ2-7
v_call: TRBV9
d_call: TRBD2

cdr3_nt: TGCGCCAGCAGCTTCCAGGGGGCGAGAGACACTGAAGCTTTCTTT
cdr3_aa: CASSFQGARDTEAFF
clone_size: .
j_call: TRBJ1-1
v_call: TRBV5-1
d_call: TRBD1

cdr3_nt: TGTGCCATCAGGGGGGACCCCTATAATTCACCCCTCCACTTT
cdr3_aa: CAIRGDPYNSPLHF
clone_size: few
j_call: TRBJ1-6
v_call: TRBV10-3
d_call: .

cdr3_nt: TGTGCCAGCAAAGTTGCTAGCATTGGCGGGGAGCTGTTTTTT
cdr3_aa: CASKVASIGGELFF
clone_size: .
j_call: TRBJ2-2
v_call: TRBV7-9
d_call: .

cdr3_nt: TGTGCCAGCAGCCAGAGAACAGATACGCAGTATTTT
cdr3_aa: CASSQRTDTQYF
clone_size: .
j_call: TRBJ2-3
v_call: TRBV3-1/TRBV3-2
d_call: .

cdr3_nt: TGTGCCAGCTCCGAGGGGGCAGGGGGCTCTCGGTACGAGCAGTACTTC
cdr3_aa: CASSEGAGGSRYEQYF
clone_size: .
j_call: TRBJ2-7
v_call: TRBV18
d_call: TRBD1